This TCR beta chain was retrieved from a study of blood T cell repertoires in COVID-19. The V gene end was trimmed by 5 bases and the J gene end by 7 bases; junction bases not matched to a gene: 11. CDR1 is SGHTA, CDR2 FQGNSA, per germline. The CDR3 totals 16 residues. Profiling relied on immunoSEQ multiplex PCR, and the TCRdb table lists in-frame clones only, not all of them. Here the sample spans tens of thousands of clones, nearly 80% being singletons. The specimen was peripheral blood. The chain employs TRBV7-2 and TRBJ1-6; 7 bases match TRBD1. The sequence derives from a human donor in a cohort sampled during active COVID-19. For the CDR3, the DNA is TGTGCCAGCAGCGTCGACAGGGCAGTAGTAAATTCACCCCTCCACTTT. Protein product: CASSVDRAVVNSPLHF. Supplemented by reference TRBV7-2 and TRBJ1-6, the full variable domain reads GAGVSQSPSNKVTEKGKDVELRCDPISGHTALYWYRQSLGQGLEFLIYFQGNSAPDKSGLPSDRFSAERTGGSVSTLTIQRTQQEDSAVYLCASSVDRAVVNSPLHFGNGTRLTVT.